This T cell receptor beta chain is from a study of OX40 agonist ivuxolimab in advanced cancers. Measured with immunoSEQ multiplex PCR; TCRdb has only the in-frame clones, and not every one. Among about 58,000 clones, 70% to 85% were seen once, and the ten largest hold more than 1.4%. The clonotype originates from an adult with an advanced solid tumor such as melanoma, head and neck, liver or kidney cancer. The material sequenced was CD4+ or CD8+ T cells sorted from blood, taken in a trial of the OX40 agonist ivuxolimab.

In DNA form, the CDR3 reads TGTGCCAGTAGTACCCGGACGGGGAGAGTTGAAGCTTTCTTT. Amino acids: CASSTRTGRVEAFF. The rearrangement links TRBV19 to TRBJ1-1; D gene uncertain. This CDR3 is 14 amino acids long. The germline V gene has CDR1 LNHDA and CDR2 SQIVND (reference sequence). Trimming removed 4 bases at V and 7 bases at J, with 16 bases between.